The 28 T cell receptor beta chains below all came from one sample that was sequenced in a study of identical twins. TCRdb re-called the 5' RACE reads through MiXCR, storing one row per CDR3 protein. The profile covers 500,000 to 550,000 distinct CDR3 sequences, with 20% to 25% appearing a single time and about 0.48% taken by the ten largest. This same sample was also part of a study on yellow fever vaccine responses in identical twins.

Input material: CD4+ T cells sorted from blood. Receptor source: a woman between 18 and 29 years old in good health.

The chain joins TRBV6-1 to TRBJ1-5; TRBD1 matches at 7 bases. The CDR3 extends over 14 amino acids. Germline assignment: CDR1 MNHNS and CDR2 SASEGT. Trimming cost V 6 bases and J 3 bases; bases outside gene matches: 5. In DNA, the CDR3 is TGTGCCAGCAGACGACAGGGCACCAATCAGCCCCAGCATTTT. This codes for CASRRQGTNQPQHF.

This clonotype has more than one count but fewer than ten. The gene calls are TRBV20-1 and TRBJ2-7; 7 nucleotides agree with TRBD2. CDR3 length: 13 residues. Germline lookup yields CDR1 DFQATT and CDR2 SNEGSKA (reference sequence). Trimming at V came to 3 bases and at J to 4 bases, leaving 6 bases not matched to a gene. The CDR3 region is CSARWEGLYEQYF. The CDR3 DNA is TGCAGTGCTAGGTGGGAGGGACTTTACGAGCAGTACTTC.

The chain links TRBV12-3 or TRBV12-4 to TRBJ2-7; 8 bases are shared with TRBD2. This CDR3 has 14 residues. Trimming took 6 bases from V and 4 from J; bases not matched to a gene: 8. As DNA, the CDR3 is TGTGCCAGCAGGTCAAGCGGGAGTGGTTACGAGCAGTACTTC. Amino acids: CASRSSGSGYEQYF.

The chain joins TRBV20-1 to TRBJ2-3, with D tentatively TRBD2 (6 bases). V lost 6 bases, J lost 0 bases, and 16 bases lay in between. Germline V lookup: CDR1 DFQATT, CDR2 SNEGSKA (reference sequence). This CDR3 spans 15 amino acids. The DNA for the CDR3 is TGCAGTGCAACCCTGCAGCGGGCAAGCACAGATACGCAGTATTTT. Its protein product is CSATLQRASTDTQYF.

The sample holds a few counts of this clonotype. The V and J genes are TRBV6-1 and TRBJ2-1; 8 bases are shared with TRBD1. Trimming removed 6 bases from V and 0 bases from J; junction bases left unmatched: 4. Germline CDR1 and CDR2: MNHNS and SASEGT. The CDR3 has 15 residues. CDR3 protein: CASSVQGVSYNEQFF. CDR3 nucleotides: TGTGCCAGCAGCGTACAGGGGGTCTCCTACAATGAGCAGTTCTTC.

This clonotype has more than one count but fewer than ten. The chain combines TRBV3-1 with TRBJ2-3, with 8 bases identical to TRBD2. Germline CDR1 reads LGHDT; CDR2 reads YNNKEL (reference sequence). V shed 1 base and J 14 bases; nucleotides not matched to a gene: 8. This CDR3 contains 13 residues. CDR3 amino acids: CASSQGTAGVLYF. The DNA of the CDR3 is TGTGCCAGCAGCCAAGGAACAGCGGGGGTTCTGTATTTT.

This clonotype was recorded a few times. The chain has TRBV12-3 or TRBV12-4 and TRBJ2-7; 11 bases map to TRBD1. Germline trimming cut 5 bases from V and 6 bases from J; bases unmatched to any gene: 9. The CDR3 runs 15 residues. CDR3 sequence (DNA): TGTGCCAGCAGTATGACCTCCGGGACAGGGGGCGAGCAGTACGTC. This translates into CASSMTSGTGGEQYV.

The sample holds a few counts of this clonotype. V and J are TRBV5-1 and TRBJ2-5; no definite D call. V lost 4 bases and J 4 bases, leaving 11 bases between the germline ends. Looked up from germline, CDR1 is SGHRS and CDR2 is YFSETQ. CDR3 length equals 13 residues. Here the CDR3 reads CASSSPWGETQYF. The CDR3 DNA reads TGCGCCAGCAGCAGTCCTTGGGGAGAGACCCAGTACTTC.

The V and J genes are TRBV5-1 and TRBJ2-7, with D maybe TRBD2 (6 bases). The CDR3 is 16 residues long. Germline V lookup: CDR1 SGHRS, CDR2 YFSETQ. V lost 0 bases and J 2 bases, leaving 15 bases between the germline ends. CDR3 DNA sequence: TGCGCCAGCAGCTTGGCCGCGGGGTTGTTTGCCTACGAGCAGTACTTC. Its protein is CASSLAAGLFAYEQYF.

The gene calls are TRBV20-1 and TRBJ2-1; no reliable D call. Germline V CDR1 and CDR2: DFQATT, SNEGSKA (reference sequence). The CDR3 has 16 amino acids. V was clipped by 2 bases and J by 0 bases, with 14 bases between them. The CDR3 DNA reads TGCAGTGCTAGACGAGGTCTTCTTAGCTCCTACAATGAGCAGTTCTTC. Translated, it gives CSARRGLLSSYNEQFF.

V is TRBV6-1 and J is TRBJ2-7; TRBD2 might be the D (6 bases). Germline-derived CDR1 and CDR2 are MNHNS and SASEGT. CDR3 length: 13 amino acids. The V and J ends lost 6 bases and 4 bases respectively, with 13 bases between them. CDR3 DNA sequence: TGTGCCAGCAGCCGGGACTTTAATTACGAGCAGTACGTC. Its protein product is CASSRDFNYEQYV.

The chain recombines TRBV5-5 with TRBJ2-3; TRBD2 matches at 7 bases. The CDR3 consists of 18 residues. Trimming removed 4 bases from V and 4 bases from J; junction bases left unmatched: 18. CDR1 and CDR2 from the germline V gene are SGHKS and YYEKEE (reference sequence). CDR3 amino acids: CASSSTPGLPSSADTQYF. The CDR3 DNA reads TGTGCCAGCAGCAGTACACCGGGACTACCCTCGTCCGCAGATACGCAGTATTTT.

The V call is TRBV12-3 or TRBV12-4, the J call TRBJ1-6; the D is unclear. V dropped 5 bases and J dropped 7 bases, with 9 bases sitting between them. The CDR3 length is 13 residues. The CDR3 here is CASSRAANSPLHF. CDR3 DNA: TGTGCCAGCAGTAGGGCGGCAAATTCACCCCTCCACTTT.

The chain has TRBV11-2 and TRBJ2-2; a possible D gene is TRBD1 (7 bases). V was cut by 5 bases and J by 4 bases, with 17 bases left in between. Germline-derived CDR1 and CDR2 are SGHAT and FQNNGV. This CDR3 has 16 amino acids. The CDR3 is CASSPQGPAGTGELFF. In DNA form, the CDR3 reads TGTGCCAGCAGCCCACAGGGGCCAGCGGGCACCGGGGAGCTGTTTTTT.

This rearrangement joins TRBV18 to TRBJ2-5, with D tentatively TRBD2 (5 bases). Germline V gives CDR1 KGHSH, CDR2 LQKENI. The ends were cut back, 6 bases at V and 1 base at J, with 15 bases in the middle. The CDR3 has 15 residues. CDR3 coding DNA: TGTGCCAGCTCGCCCACGACGGGGTCCCAAGAGACCCAGTACTTC. Protein: CASSPTTGSQETQYF.

This clonotype was counted a few times. This sequence joins TRBV4-1 and TRBJ1-2, with a weak D call TRBD1 (5 bases). This CDR3 region has 14 residues. Germline CDR1 reads MGHRA; CDR2 reads YSYEKL. Trimming left V 2 bases short and J 7 bases short, with 14 bases between. The chain's CDR3 is CASSQPRVDFGYTF. DNA of the CDR3: TGCGCCAGCAGCCAACCCAGGGTAGACTTTGGCTACACCTTC.

V usage is TRBV20-1 and J usage is TRBJ2-3, with 10 nucleotides matching TRBD1. This CDR3 has 14 residues. The trim removed 4 bases at V and 3 bases at J, leaving 4 bases unmatched. Germline V gene data show CDR1 as DFQATT and CDR2 as SNEGSKA (reference sequence). CDR3 nucleotide sequence: TGCAGTGCTATCCGGGACAGGGGTACAGATACGCAGTATTTT. Translation: CSAIRDRGTDTQYF.

The rearrangement links TRBV3-1 to TRBJ1-5; D gene uncertain. Germline lookup yields CDR1 LGHDT and CDR2 YNNKEL (reference sequence). The V gene lost 2 bases and the J gene lost 3 bases, with 8 bases spanning the gap. The CDR3 length is 14 residues. The CDR3 region is CASSQRGSNQPQHF. CDR3 nucleotide sequence: TGTGCCAGCAGCCAACGGGGTTCCAATCAGCCCCAGCATTTT.

The V call is TRBV28, the J call TRBJ2-1, with 9 bases identical to TRBD1. There are 17 residues in the CDR3. V shed 0 bases and J 6 bases; nucleotides not matched to a gene: 9. Germline assignment: CDR1 MDHEN and CDR2 SYDVKM. CDR3 nucleotide sequence: TGTGCCAGCAGTTTATGGGGGACAGGGAGGATGAGCAATGAGCAGTTCTTC. Translated: CASSLWGTGRMSNEQFF. Full variable domain (outside the CDR3, taken from reference TRBV28 and TRBJ2-1): DVKVTQSSRYLVKRTGEKVFLECVQDMDHENMFWYRQDPGLGLRLIYFSYDVKMKEKGDIPEGYSVSREKKERFSLILESASTNQTSMYLCASSLWGTGRMSNEQFFGPGTRLTVL.

This clonotype was found a few times. The gene calls are TRBV28 and TRBJ1-5; D is undetermined. This CDR3 is built from 13 residues. Trimming removed 7 bases at V and 3 bases at J, with 10 bases between. The germline CDR1 and CDR2 sequences are MDHEN and SYDVKM. The CDR3 sequence is CASNSIDNQPQHF. DNA for the CDR3: TGTGCCAGCAACTCAATAGACAATCAGCCCCAGCATTTT.

The V gene is TRBV4-1, the J gene TRBJ2-1; 8 bases agree with TRBD2. Trimming removed 6 bases from V and 3 bases from J; junction bases left unmatched: 10. The CDR3 consists of 16 residues. The germline V gene has CDR1 MGHRA and CDR2 YSYEKL. CDR3 protein: CASRSTSGTLYNEQFF. The CDR3 region has the DNA TGCGCCAGCAGGAGCACTAGCGGAACCCTCTACAATGAGCAGTTCTTC.

This clonotype has more than one count but fewer than ten. This chain joins TRBV3-1 and TRBJ2-4, with 10 bases matching TRBD2. J gave up 0 bases and V 3 bases, and 11 bases lay outside the gene matches. There are 19 residues in the CDR3. Per germline, CDR1 LGHDT and CDR2 YNNKEL (reference sequence). The CDR3 bases are TGTGCCAGCAGCCAGAGAGCGGGGGGGCCTTCGATAGCCAAAAACATTCAGTACTTC. Amino acids: CASSQRAGGPSIAKNIQYF.

V is TRBV7-9 and J is TRBJ1-2; TRBD1 matches 10 bases. The V segment lost 5 bases and the J segment 4 bases; nucleotides outside the gene matches: 7. The CDR3 is 15 amino acids. From germline, CDR1 is SEHNR and CDR2 FQNEAQ (reference sequence). CDR3 in amino acids: CASSPGQGPLYGYTF. Here the CDR3 DNA reads TGTGCCAGCAGCCCGGGACAGGGGCCCCTCTATGGCTACACCTTC.

The chain employs TRBV24-1 and TRBJ2-7, with 10 positions matching TRBD1. There are 15 residues in the CDR3. The germline V gene encodes CDR1 KGHDR and CDR2 SFDVKD. J lost 2 bases, V lost 3 bases, and 3 bases had no gene match. DNA of the CDR3: TGTGCCACCAGTGATGGGACAGGGGCGCCCTACGAGCAGTACTTC. It specifies CATSDGTGAPYEQYF.

This clonotype was counted only a few times. The rearrangement links TRBV5-6 to TRBJ2-3; the match to TRBD2 covers 13 bases. Germline V gene sequence: CDR1 SGHDT, CDR2 YYEEEE. The CDR3 has 17 amino acids. The V segment lost 4 bases and the J segment 7 bases; nucleotides outside the gene matches: 12. The CDR3 DNA reads as TGTGCCAGCAGCCCCAAGGTTCGGACTAGCGGGGGTAATACGCAGTATTTT. Translated: CASSPKVRTSGGNTQYF.

The rearrangement uses TRBV12-3 or TRBV12-4 and TRBJ2-1; 8 nucleotides agree with TRBD2. The CDR3 has 15 amino acids. Germline trimming cut 4 bases from V and 8 bases from J; bases unmatched to any gene: 10. The chain's CDR3 is CASSSGLAPEYEQFF. CDR3 sequence (DNA): TGTGCCAGCAGTTCTGGACTAGCCCCTGAATATGAGCAGTTCTTC.

V and J are TRBV10-3 and TRBJ2-7; TRBD2 might be the D (5 bases). The V and J ends lost 7 bases and 3 bases respectively, with 16 bases between them. Per the germline V gene, CDR1 is ENHRY and CDR2 is SYGVKD. CDR3 length equals 14 residues. The CDR3 loop is CAIIFRGWGYEQYF. CDR3 bases: TGTGCCATCATTTTTCGGGGTTGGGGCTACGAGCAGTACTTC.

V gene TRBV11-2 combines with J gene TRBJ2-5; 10 positions match TRBD1. The V segment lost 4 bases and the J segment 5 bases; nucleotides outside the gene matches: 7. This CDR3 region has 15 residues. Per the germline V gene, CDR1 is SGHAT and CDR2 is FQNNGV. Written as DNA, the CDR3 is TGTGCCAGCAGCTACCGGGACAGGGGAGGGGAGACCCAGTACTTC. Translated: CASSYRDRGGETQYF.